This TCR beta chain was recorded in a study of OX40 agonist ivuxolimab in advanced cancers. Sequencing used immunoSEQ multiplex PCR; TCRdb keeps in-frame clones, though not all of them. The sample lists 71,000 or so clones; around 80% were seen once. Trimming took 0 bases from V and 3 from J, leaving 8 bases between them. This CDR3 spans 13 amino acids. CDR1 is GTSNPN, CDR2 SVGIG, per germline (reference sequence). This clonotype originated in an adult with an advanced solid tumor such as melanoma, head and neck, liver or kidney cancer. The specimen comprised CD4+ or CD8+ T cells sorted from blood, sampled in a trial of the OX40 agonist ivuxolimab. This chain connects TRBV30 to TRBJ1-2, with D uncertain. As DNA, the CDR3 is TGTGCCTGGAGTGTAGTTCAGTACTATGGCTACACCTTC. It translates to CAWSVVQYYGYTF. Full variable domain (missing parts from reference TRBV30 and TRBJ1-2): SQTIHQWPATLVQPVGSPLSLECTVEGTSNPNLYWYRQAAGRGLQLLFYSVGIGQISSEVPQNLSASRPQDRQFILSSKKLLLSDSGFYLCAWSVVQYYGYTFGSGTRLTVV.